This TCR beta chain was identified in a study of T cell responses to AZD1222 COVID-19 vaccine. Study results and limitations: White British people made up most donors, females outnumbered males, and clonal diversity was possibly underestimated. Receipt of two AZD1222 doses was followed by a rise in Spike-specific TCR breadth and depth. Unmutated regions of variants are reportedly targeted by nearly half of spike-specific TCRs.

In the case of this clone: Its antigen is unknown.

The CDR3 loop spans 14 amino acids. The V segment lost 5 bases and the J segment 0 bases; nucleotides outside the gene matches: 3. CDR1 and CDR2 from the germline V gene are SGHTA and FQGNSA. TCRdb's table, derived via immunoSEQ multiplex PCR, lists solely in-frame clones and lacks some. The data hold 150,000 or so clones, with 80% to 95% observed a single time. The sequence was obtained from an adult who received the AZD1222 COVID-19 vaccine. The chain is built from TRBV7-2 and TRBJ2-7, with TRBD2 matching over 8 bases. The source material was peripheral blood, sampled 28 days after the second AZD1222 dose. CDR3 sequence (DNA): TGTGCCAGCAGCCGGAGCGGGAGCTCCTACGAGCAGTACTTC. Encoded protein: CASSRSGSSYEQYF.